This T cell receptor beta chain was identified during a study of CXCR3-negative and CXCR3-positive naive CD8 T cells (dated by TCRdb to between 2018 and 2020). Describing the broader study: Approximately 130 million TRB reads were obtained in total, roughly 1.5 +/- 0.3 million reads per library. The diversity and physicochemical repertoire analyses included more than ten donors pooled from two independent experiments. For the TRBV-TRBJ cluster analysis, the naive subsets came from 5 donors, while the memory cells came from 3 donors. The full study reports these points: Compared with CXCR3-negative naive cells, CXCR3-positive naive cells had TRB CDR3s with higher hydrophobicity (lower Kidera factor 4), lower energy, and higher strength and volume indices. Freshly isolated PBMCs were used for most assays because CXCR3 expression went down partially after cryopreservation. Both naive subsets had comparably high repertoire diversity, while memory CD8+ T cells had much lower repertoire diversity. Because surface CD5, which is linked to self-reactivity in mice, was comparable between the naive subsets, TCR interaction strength was also inferred from the physicochemical properties of TRB CDR3s. Naive CXCR3-negative and CXCR3-positive cells from the same donor showed similar TRBV-TRBJ usage, whereas memory cells showed distinct patterns.

Each CD8+ T cell subset was flow-sorted in triplicate, with 300,000 or so cells per subset placed directly into RLT lysis buffer. Naive CD8+ T cells were defined stringently as CD45RO-CCR7+CD27+CD95- to exclude memory contaminants. Using standard density gradient centrifugation, peripheral blood mononuclear cells were isolated from buffy coats. A FACSAria III was used to flow-sort naive CXCR3-negative and CXCR3-positive CD8+ T cells. Total RNA was extracted from sorted cells using an RNeasy Mini Kit. Taken from cysteine to phenylalanine, the CDR3 has 12 residues. The nucleotide record is missing. Sequencing relied on a NextSeq 550. The Human TCR Profiling Kit (MiLaboratory) was used to make UMI-labeled 5' RACE TRB cDNA libraries. The full amount of extracted RNA was used for cDNA synthesis, and the full amount of resulting cDNA was used for PCR amplification. Libraries were prepared in parallel using an identical number of PCR cycles. In the source study's methods: About 53,000 +/- 9,400 unique UMI-labeled TRB cDNA molecules per library were extracted with MIGEC and MiXCR, with at least two reads per UMI required. An average of about 40,000 +/- 10,000 functional in-frame TRB CDR3 nucleotide clonotypes without stop codons was found per library. After downsampling to 5000 UMI-labeled TRB molecules per sample, diversity metrics, including normalized Shannon-Wiener and Chao1, were computed in VDJtools. Clonotype-size-weighted physicochemical properties of the central five CDR3 residues (interaction energy, strength, volume and Kidera factor 4) were computed in VDJtools. Once TCRdb had reprocessed the reads, it stored one entry per CDR3 protein sequence and supplied no DNA. The V and J calls and clone size come from TCRdb's table, not from the authors' own analysis. This sample's table lists roughly 70,000 distinct CDR3 sequences. The top ten hold approximately 1.5% of the sample.

With respect to this clonotype: Its cognate antigen has yet to be identified.

Sequenced input: naive CXCR3- CD8+ T cells from blood. Taken with the paper, the label for cell subset or site translates to: CD45RO-CCR7+CD27+CD95- naive CD8+ T cells lacking CXCR3 (TNR3-). This chain is built from TRBV12-3 or TRBV12-4 and TRBJ1-1. The clonotype was recovered from a human donor in good health. Some clones in this sample may be carry-over from other donors' samples. This receptor carries the CDR3 CASKDRYTEAFF.